This is a list of T cell receptor beta chains from one sample in a study of human T cells and chemical hapten exposure. TCRdb independently ran MiXCR on the RACE reads; one entry per CDR3 protein. Here the sample spans about 80,000 distinct CDR3 sequences, roughly 12% being singletons. This material consisted of whole blood, taken in connection with sensitization to the hapten diphenylcyclopropenone (DPC). Receptors were obtained from a man between 18 and 35 years old with alopecia areata. Some clones in this sample may be carry-over from other donors' samples. Both conserved end residues are part of each CDR3. A D gene is named only where the DNA matches it firmly. Clone sizes are given selectively: once, few, many, or a class where the clone is expanded.

j_gene | v_gene | d_gene | abundance | CDR3aa | CDR3nt
TRBJ2-6 | TRBV11-1 | - | many | CASSLGGVLTF | TGTGCCAGCAGCTTGGGGGGCGTCCTGACTTTC
TRBJ2-3 | TRBV20-1 | TRBD2 | - | CSARTSGTDTQYF | TGCAGTGCTAGGACTAGCGGCACAGATACGCAGTATTTT
TRBJ2-1 | TRBV11-2 | - | few | CASSLRSTFEYEQFF | TGTGCCAGCAGCTTACGATCAACTTTCGAGTATGAGCAGTTCTTC
TRBJ2-1 | TRBV29-1 | - | - | CSAGGNEQFF | TGCAGCGCCGGAGGGAATGAGCAGTTCTTC
TRBJ2-3 | TRBV28 | TRBD2 | few | CASSLRGGPSDTQYF | TGTGCCAGCAGTTTACGGGGGGGCCCCTCAGATACGCAGTATTTT
TRBJ2-1 | TRBV2 | - | - | CASSEDSHNEQFF | TGTGCCAGCAGTGAGGACAGCCACAATGAGCAGTTCTTC
TRBJ1-2 | TRBV6-2/TRBV6-3 | - | many | CASSYRPNYGYTF | TGTGCCAGCAGTTACCGACCTAACTATGGCTACACCTTC
TRBJ1-4 | TRBV28 | - | many | CASSLSGDGDEKLFF | TGTGCCAGCAGTTTATCGGGGGACGGGGATGAAAAACTGTTTTTT
TRBJ1-1 | TRBV10-1 | TRBD1 | many | CASSESYRGQAFF | TGCGCCAGCAGTGAGTCGTACAGGGGACAAGCTTTCTTT
TRBJ2-3 | TRBV7-3 | TRBD1 | - | CASSSTGAATDTQYF | TGTGCCAGCAGCTCGACAGGGGCAGCCACAGATACGCAGTATTTT
TRBJ2-1 | TRBV29-1 | - | few | CSALTSLKWNEQFF | TGCAGCGCTCTGACTAGTTTAAAATGGAATGAGCAGTTCTTC
TRBJ2-7 | TRBV11-2 | TRBD1 | - | CASSLGTVYF | TGTGCCAGCAGCCTGGGGACAGTGTACTTC
TRBJ1-1 | TRBV18 | - | many | CASSPQKLVGEAFF | TGTGCCAGCTCACCCCAAAAACTAGTCGGTGAAGCTTTCTTT
TRBJ2-7 | TRBV2 | - | few | CASRDRYEQYF | TGTGCCAGCAGGGACCGCTACGAGCAGTACTTC
TRBJ1-6 | TRBV7-2 | TRBD1 | - | CASSILFPGQGYNSPLHF | TGTGCCAGCAGCATACTCTTTCCGGGACAGGGTTATAATTCACCCCTCCACTTT
TRBJ1-2 | TRBV20-1 | - | many | CSARRGGYTF | TGCAGTGCTAGAAGGGGAGGCTACACCTTC
TRBJ2-1 | TRBV9 | TRBD2 | - | CASSELAGYNEQFF | TGTGCCAGCAGCGAACTAGCGGGGTACAATGAGCAGTTCTTC
TRBJ1-1 | TRBV7-3 | - | few | CASSSDSNTEAFF | TGTGCCAGCAGCTCCGACAGCAACACTGAAGCTTTCTTT
TRBJ1-1 | TRBV6-2/TRBV6-3 | - | - | CAMGDEAFF | TGTGCCATGGGTGATGAAGCTTTCTTT
TRBJ2-7 | TRBV7-9 | TRBD1 | few | CASSPNLDRAAYEQYF | TGTGCCAGCAGCCCTAACCTCGACAGGGCAGCCTACGAGCAGTACTTC
TRBJ2-1 | TRBV4-2 | TRBD2 | many | CASSQVPLLGGGPYNEQFF | TGTGCCAGCAGCCAAGTTCCGTTATTAGGCGGGGGTCCCTACAATGAGCAGTTCTTC
TRBJ2-1 | TRBV28 | - | - | CASSLEQLGVSYNEQFF | TGTGCCAGCAGTTTAGAGCAGCTAGGGGTTTCCTACAATGAGCAGTTCTTC
TRBJ2-1 | TRBV7-8 | - | many | CASSIVRVRRVGNEQFF | TGTGCCAGCAGCATAGTCCGGGTACGAAGGGTCGGGAATGAGCAGTTCTTC
TRBJ1-4 | TRBV7-8 | - | few | CASSLGTLRGEKLFF | TGTGCCAGCAGCTTAGGCACTCTAAGAGGTGAAAAACTGTTTTTT
TRBJ2-3 | TRBV11-2 | - | - | CASSLDGGKTQYF | TGTGCCAGCAGCTTAGATGGGGGGAAAACGCAGTATTTT
TRBJ2-2 | TRBV6-2/TRBV6-3 | TRBD1 | many | CASSPLDRRRTGELFF | TGTGCCAGCAGTCCTTTGGACAGGAGAAGGACCGGGGAGCTGTTTTTT
TRBJ2-5 | TRBV7-2 | TRBD2 | many | CASSYIAGAGETQYF | TGTGCCAGCAGCTACATAGCGGGGGCGGGGGAGACCCAGTACTTC
TRBJ1-2 | TRBV12-3/TRBV12-4 | - | few | CASSPSLTGYTF | TGTGCCAGCAGTCCCTCCCTTACGGGCTACACCTTC
TRBJ1-2 | TRBV7-9 | - | - | CASRHRAGYGYTF | TGTGCCAGCAGACACAGGGCCGGCTATGGCTACACCTTC
TRBJ1-1 | TRBV9 | TRBD1 | - | CASSPRIQGAGTEAFF | TGTGCCAGCAGCCCCCGAATCCAGGGGGCAGGCACTGAAGCTTTCTTT
TRBJ2-1 | TRBV12-3/TRBV12-4 | - | many | CASSLGDSYNEQFF | TGTGCCAGCAGTTTGGGGGACTCCTACAATGAGCAGTTCTTC
TRBJ1-1 | TRBV3-1 | - | few | CASSQGGGGFTEAFF | TGTGCCAGCAGCCAAGGCGGAGGAGGATTCACTGAAGCTTTCTTT
TRBJ1-1 | TRBV20-1 | - | - | CSATGTGNTEAFF | TGCAGTGCTACCGGGACTGGGAACACTGAAGCTTTCTTT